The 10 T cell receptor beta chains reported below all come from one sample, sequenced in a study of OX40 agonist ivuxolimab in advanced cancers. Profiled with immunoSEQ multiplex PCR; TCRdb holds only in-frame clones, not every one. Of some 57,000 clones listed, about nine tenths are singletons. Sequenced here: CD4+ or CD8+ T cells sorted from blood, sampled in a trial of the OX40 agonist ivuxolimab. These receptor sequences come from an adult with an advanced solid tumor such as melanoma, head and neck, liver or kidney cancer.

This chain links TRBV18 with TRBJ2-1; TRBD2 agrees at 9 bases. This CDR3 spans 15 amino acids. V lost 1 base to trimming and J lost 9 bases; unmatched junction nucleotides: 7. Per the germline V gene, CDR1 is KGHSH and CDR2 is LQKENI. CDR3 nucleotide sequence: TGTGCCAGCTCACCACGACTAGCGGAGGGGGGTGAGCAGTTCTTC. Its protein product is CASSPRLAEGGEQFF.

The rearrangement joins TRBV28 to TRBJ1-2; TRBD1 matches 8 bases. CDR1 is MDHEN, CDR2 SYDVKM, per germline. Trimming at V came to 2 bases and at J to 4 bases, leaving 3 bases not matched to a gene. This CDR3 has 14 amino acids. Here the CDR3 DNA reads TGTGCCAGCAGTTTAGGGACAGGTTTCTATGGCTACACCTTC. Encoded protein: CASSLGTGFYGYTF.

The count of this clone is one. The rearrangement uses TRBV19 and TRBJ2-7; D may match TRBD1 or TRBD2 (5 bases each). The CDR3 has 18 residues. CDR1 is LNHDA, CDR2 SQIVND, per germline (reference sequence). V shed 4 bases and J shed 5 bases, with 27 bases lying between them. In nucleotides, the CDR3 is TGTGCCAGTAGTACAGTCGGGGCAGGTCTTTATGGAGCTCACGAGCAGTACTTC. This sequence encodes CASSTVGAGLYGAHEQYF.

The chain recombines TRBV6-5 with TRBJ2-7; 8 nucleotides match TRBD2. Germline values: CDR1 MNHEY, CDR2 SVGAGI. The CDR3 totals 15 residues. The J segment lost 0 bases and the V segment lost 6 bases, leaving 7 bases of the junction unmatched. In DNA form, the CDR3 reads TGTGCCAGCAGCCGGGGGGGTATGAGCTCCTACGAGCAGTACTTC. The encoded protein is CASSRGGMSSYEQYF.

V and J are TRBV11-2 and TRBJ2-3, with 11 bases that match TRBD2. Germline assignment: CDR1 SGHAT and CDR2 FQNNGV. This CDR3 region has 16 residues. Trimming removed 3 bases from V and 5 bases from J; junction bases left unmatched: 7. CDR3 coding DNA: TGTGCCAGCAGCTTGGGTAATAGCGGGAGGGTAGATACGCAGTATTTT. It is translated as CASSLGNSGRVDTQYF.

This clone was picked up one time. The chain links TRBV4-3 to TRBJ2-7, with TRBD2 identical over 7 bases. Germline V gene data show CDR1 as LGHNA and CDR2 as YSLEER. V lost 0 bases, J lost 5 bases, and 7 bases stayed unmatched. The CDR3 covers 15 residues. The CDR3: CASSQERPGTNEQYF. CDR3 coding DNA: TGCGCCAGCAGCCAAGAGAGGCCGGGGACTAACGAGCAGTACTTC.

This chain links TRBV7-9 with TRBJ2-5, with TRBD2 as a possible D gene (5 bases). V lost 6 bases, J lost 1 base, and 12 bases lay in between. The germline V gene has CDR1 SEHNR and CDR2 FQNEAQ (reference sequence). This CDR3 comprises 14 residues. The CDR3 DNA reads TGTGCCAGCAGGAGTACTAGATCCCAAGAGACCCAGTACTTC. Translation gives CASRSTRSQETQYF. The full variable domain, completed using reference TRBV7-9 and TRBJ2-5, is DTGVSQNPRHKITKRGQNVTFRCDPISEHNRLYWYRQTLGQGPEFLTYFQNEAQLEKSRLLSDRFSAERPKGSFSTLEIQRTEQGDSAMYLCASRSTRSQETQYFGPGTRLLVL.

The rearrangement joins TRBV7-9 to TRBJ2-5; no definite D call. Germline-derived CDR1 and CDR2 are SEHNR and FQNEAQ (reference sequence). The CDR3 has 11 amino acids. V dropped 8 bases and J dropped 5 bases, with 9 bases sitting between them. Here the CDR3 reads CASASWETQYF. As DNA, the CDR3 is TGTGCCAGCGCTTCATGGGAGACCCAGTACTTC.

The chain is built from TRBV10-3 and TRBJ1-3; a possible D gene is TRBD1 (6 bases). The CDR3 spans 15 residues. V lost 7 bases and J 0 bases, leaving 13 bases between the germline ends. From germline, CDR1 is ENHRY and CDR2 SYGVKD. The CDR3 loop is CAIKGGGSSGNTIYF. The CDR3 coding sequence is TGTGCCATCAAGGGGGGTGGGTCCTCTGGAAACACCATATATTTT.

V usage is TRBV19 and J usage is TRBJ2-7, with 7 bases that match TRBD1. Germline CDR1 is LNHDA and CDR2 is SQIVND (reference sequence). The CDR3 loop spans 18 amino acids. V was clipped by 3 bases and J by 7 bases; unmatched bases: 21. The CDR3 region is CASSIFPPDREGSREQYF. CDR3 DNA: TGTGCCAGTAGTATTTTTCCCCCCGACAGGGAAGGCTCCAGGGAGCAGTACTTC.